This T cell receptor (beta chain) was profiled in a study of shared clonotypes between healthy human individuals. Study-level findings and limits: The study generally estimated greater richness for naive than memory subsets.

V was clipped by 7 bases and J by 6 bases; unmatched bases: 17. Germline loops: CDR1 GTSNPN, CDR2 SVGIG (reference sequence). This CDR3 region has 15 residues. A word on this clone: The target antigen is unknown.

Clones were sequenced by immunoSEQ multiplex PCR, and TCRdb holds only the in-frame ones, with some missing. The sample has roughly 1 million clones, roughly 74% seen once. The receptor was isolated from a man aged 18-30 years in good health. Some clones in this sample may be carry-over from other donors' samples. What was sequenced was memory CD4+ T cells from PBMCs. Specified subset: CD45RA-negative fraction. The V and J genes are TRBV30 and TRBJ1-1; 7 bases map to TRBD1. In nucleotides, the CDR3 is TGTGCCTTCGACCCCAGGGGGGGATGGACACCTGAAGCTTTCTTT. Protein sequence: CAFDPRGGWTPEAFF.